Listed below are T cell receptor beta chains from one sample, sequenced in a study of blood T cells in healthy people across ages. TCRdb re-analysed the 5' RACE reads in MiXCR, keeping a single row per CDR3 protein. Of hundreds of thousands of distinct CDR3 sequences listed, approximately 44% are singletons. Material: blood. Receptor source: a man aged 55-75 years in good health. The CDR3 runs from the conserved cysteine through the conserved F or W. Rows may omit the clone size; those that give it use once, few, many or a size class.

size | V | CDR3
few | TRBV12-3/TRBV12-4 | CASRPRGQPQHF
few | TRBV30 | CAWSYHSTGTEAFF
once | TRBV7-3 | CASSPAGSGRGDTQYF
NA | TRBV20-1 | CSAGGLARVHEQYF
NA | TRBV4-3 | CASSQEVWRGGTDTQYF
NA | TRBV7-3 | CASSLERSGGYNEQFF
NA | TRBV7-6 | CASSLTVQGRGEKLFF
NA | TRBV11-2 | CASSLERLADTQYF
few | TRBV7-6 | CASSPTDSTGYTF
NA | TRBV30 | CAWSRTANYGYTF
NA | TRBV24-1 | CATSDWSYNEQYF
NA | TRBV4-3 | CASSQVLDGYTF
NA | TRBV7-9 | CASSPTSSDTQYF
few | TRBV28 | CASSGLKAGGREQYF
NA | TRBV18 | CASSPTPVPYEQYF
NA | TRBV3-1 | CASSPRPGQGRYNEQFF
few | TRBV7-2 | CASSLYLQETQYF
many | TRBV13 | CASNRGLETQYF
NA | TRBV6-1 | CASSADRWNQPQHF
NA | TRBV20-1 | CSAPTGTGGNSPLHF
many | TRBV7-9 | CASSPGTSGATDTQYF
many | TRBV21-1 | CASNFETGVITGELFF
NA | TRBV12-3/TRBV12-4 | CASSRGTGVGLNYDYTF
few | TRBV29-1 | CSVASVSQTDTQYF
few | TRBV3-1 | CASSQDREQFF
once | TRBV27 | CASSLSSGFFDEQYF
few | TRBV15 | CATSRGGGASENIQYF
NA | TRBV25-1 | CASSVSGGPKGQYF
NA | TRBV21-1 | CASSNGDRGRRTYNSPLHF
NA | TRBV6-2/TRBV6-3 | CASSYSPGGALKTQYF
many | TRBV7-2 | CASSLAGNSYEQYF
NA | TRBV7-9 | CASSYGREPYNEQFF
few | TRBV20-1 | CSAGRQGIQETQYF
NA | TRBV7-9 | CASSTTQVLRRDEQFF
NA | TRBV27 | CASSKPYPAGGLDTQYF
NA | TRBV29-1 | CSVRFLGGNTIYF
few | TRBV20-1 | CSARPLDRGLKGDYTQYF
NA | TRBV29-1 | CSVEKIGSRSFF
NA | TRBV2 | CASRTRASYEQYF
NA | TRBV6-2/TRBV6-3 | CASSYRLAGGLGDTQYF
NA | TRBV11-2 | CASSLDKLARAWETQYF
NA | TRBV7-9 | CASSVGAPNTEAFF
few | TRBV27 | CASSIGSTDTQYF
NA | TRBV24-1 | CATSDLWGDTTDTQYF
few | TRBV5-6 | CASSLATSGGVYNEQFF
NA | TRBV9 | CASSVEASGGRETQYF
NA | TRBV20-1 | CSARTGTGVGYGYTF